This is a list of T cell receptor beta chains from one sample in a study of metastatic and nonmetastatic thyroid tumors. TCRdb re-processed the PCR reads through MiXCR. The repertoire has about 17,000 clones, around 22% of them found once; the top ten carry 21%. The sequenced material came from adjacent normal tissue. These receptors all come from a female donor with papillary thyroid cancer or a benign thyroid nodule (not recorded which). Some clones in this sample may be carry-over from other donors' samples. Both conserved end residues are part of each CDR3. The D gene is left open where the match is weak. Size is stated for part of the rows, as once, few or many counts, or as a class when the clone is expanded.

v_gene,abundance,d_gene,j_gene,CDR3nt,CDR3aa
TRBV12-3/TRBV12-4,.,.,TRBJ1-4,TGTGCCAGCAGGTCGGATGAAAAACTGTTTTTT,CASRSDEKLFF
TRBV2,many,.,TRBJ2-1,TGTGCCAGCAGCCGGGCCGGGCCCACCTACAATGAGCAGTTCTTC,CASSRAGPTYNEQFF
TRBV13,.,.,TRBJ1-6,TGTGCCAGCAGCTTTGGGCTGGTCTTCAATAATTCACCCCTCCACTTT,CASSFGLVFNNSPLHF
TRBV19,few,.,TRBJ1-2,TGTGCCAGTAGGGGAGCCCATTATGGCTACACCTTC,CASRGAHYGYTF
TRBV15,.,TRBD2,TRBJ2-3,TGTGCCACCAGCAGTTCAGGGACTAGCGGGTTAGGGGCTACGCAGTATTTT,CATSSSGTSGLGATQYF
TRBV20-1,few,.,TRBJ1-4,TGCAGTGCTAGAGATCCCCGATACTCGAGTAATGAAAAACTGTTTTTT,CSARDPRYSSNEKLFF
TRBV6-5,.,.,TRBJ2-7,TGTGCCAGCAGTTACTCGGACCCGAGGTGGGTCGACGAGCAGTACTTC,CASSYSDPRWVDEQYF
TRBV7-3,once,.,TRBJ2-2,TGTGCCAGCAGCCGGGACTTCGCGAACACCGGGGAGCTGTTTTTT,CASSRDFANTGELFF
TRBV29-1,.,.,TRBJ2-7,TGCAGCGTTGGAGGAGGGACAACTAACTACGAGCAGTACTTC,CSVGGGTTNYEQYF
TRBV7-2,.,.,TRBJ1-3,TGTGCCAGCAGCTTAGCGAGTGGAGGGATCGCTGGAAACACCATATATTTT,CASSLASGGIAGNTIYF
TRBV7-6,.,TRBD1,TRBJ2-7,TGTGCCAGCAGCCCCAGCCGGGACAGGGGTATCGAGCAGTACTTC,CASSPSRDRGIEQYF
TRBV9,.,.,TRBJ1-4,TGTGCCAGCAGCCCCTCTAAACTGTTTTTT,CASSPSKLFF
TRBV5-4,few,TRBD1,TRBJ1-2,TGTGCCAGCAGCCCTGGACAGGAGAACTATGGCTACACCTTC,CASSPGQENYGYTF
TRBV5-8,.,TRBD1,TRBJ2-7,TGTGCCAGCAGCTTGTACAGGGGAATTCACTACTACGAGCAGTACTTC,CASSLYRGIHYYEQYF
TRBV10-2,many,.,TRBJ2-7,TGCGCCAGCAGTGCCGGGACCACCTCGATCTACGAGCAGTACTTC,CASSAGTTSIYEQYF
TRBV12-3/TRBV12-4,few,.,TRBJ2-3,TGTGCCAGCAGCCTGGACGGAGGGACAGATACGCAGTATTTT,CASSLDGGTDTQYF
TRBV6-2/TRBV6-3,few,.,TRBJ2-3,TGTGCCAGCAGTAACACAGATACGCAGTATTTT,CASSNTDTQYF
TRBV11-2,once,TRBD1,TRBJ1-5,TGTGCCAGCAGCTTAGGACAGGGTGGGGCTTATAGCAATCAGCCCCAGCATTTT,CASSLGQGGAYSNQPQHF
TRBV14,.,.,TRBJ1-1,TGTGCCAGTAGCCAAGAGGGGGGACGCCCAGGGAACACTGAAGCTTTCTTT,CASSQEGGRPGNTEAFF
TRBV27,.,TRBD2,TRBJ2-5,TGTGCCAGCAGTTCTCCTCGCGGACTAGCGGGGGCAGAGACCCGGTACTTC,CASSSPRGLAGAETRYF
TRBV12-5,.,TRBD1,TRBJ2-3,TGTGCTAGTGGTTTGGACGGGACAGGGGTTTTCACAGATACGCAGTATTTT,CASGLDGTGVFTDTQYF
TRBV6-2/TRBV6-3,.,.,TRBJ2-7,TGTGCCAGCAGTTACAAGCTCTCCTACGAGCAGTACTTC,CASSYKLSYEQYF
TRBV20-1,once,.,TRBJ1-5,TGCAGTGCTAGACGCCCCGACTTTAATCAGCCCCAGCATTTT,CSARRPDFNQPQHF
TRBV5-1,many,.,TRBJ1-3,TGCGCCAGCCGGGGAGAGTTAGGAAACACCATATATTTT,CASRGELGNTIYF
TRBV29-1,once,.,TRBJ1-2,TGCAGCGTTGAAGATGAGGAGGGGGTGGGGGGCTACACCTTC,CSVEDEEGVGGYTF
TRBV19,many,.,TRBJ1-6,TGTGCCAGTAGCCCCGGGGCTAAGTGGTCACCCCTCCACTTT,CASSPGAKWSPLHF
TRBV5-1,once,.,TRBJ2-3,TGCGCCAGCAGCTTGGTAGGACAGATCACAGATACGCAGTATTTT,CASSLVGQITDTQYF
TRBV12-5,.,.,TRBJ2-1,TGTGCTAGTGGTTTTGGACTAATAGATGAGCAGTTCTTC,CASGFGLIDEQFF
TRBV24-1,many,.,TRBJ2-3,TGTGCCACCAGTGATCGGAGCCCCACAGATACGCAGTATTTT,CATSDRSPTDTQYF
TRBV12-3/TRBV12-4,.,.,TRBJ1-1,TGTGCCAGCAGCGCAGGGTTTTTAAACACTGAAGCTTTCTTT,CASSAGFLNTEAFF
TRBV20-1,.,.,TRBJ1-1,TGCAGTGCTAGAGAAAGGGAGATCGGGGTCGAAACTTTCTTT,CSAREREIGVETFF
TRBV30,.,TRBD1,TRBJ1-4,TGTGCCTGGAGTGGTGACAGGGAACGGTTGGATGAAAAACTGTTTTTT,CAWSGDRERLDEKLFF
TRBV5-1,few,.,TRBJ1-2,TGCGCCATCCCCGGGTACACCTTC,CAIPGYTF
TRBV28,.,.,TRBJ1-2,TGTGCCAGCAGGGTTACAATCGCAGACTATGGCTACACCTTC,CASRVTIADYGYTF
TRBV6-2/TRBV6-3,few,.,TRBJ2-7,TGTGCCAGCAGTTATGGTGGGAAAACCTACGAGCAGTACTTC,CASSYGGKTYEQYF
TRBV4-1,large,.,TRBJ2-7,TGCGCCAGCAGCCCCCATTCCCGGGACCCCCTCTACGAGCAGTACTTC,CASSPHSRDPLYEQYF
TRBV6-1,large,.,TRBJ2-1,TGTGCCAGCAGCCCCGGGGCAAGACCTCGCAATGAGCAGTTCTTC,CASSPGARPRNEQFF
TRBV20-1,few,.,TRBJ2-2,TGCAGTGCAACCCGGTTAACGGGGGAGGTGGGGGAGCTGTTTTTT,CSATRLTGEVGELFF
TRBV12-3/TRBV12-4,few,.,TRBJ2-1,TGTGCCAGCAGTTTTATACAGGGCTCCTACAATGAGCAGTTCTTC,CASSFIQGSYNEQFF
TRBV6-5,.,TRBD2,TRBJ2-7,TGTGCCAGCAGTTATCTCACCGGCGGGAGCTCCTACGAGCAGTACTTC,CASSYLTGGSSYEQYF
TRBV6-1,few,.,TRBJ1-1,TGTGCCAGCAGTGAAGTAGGTCGGCTGAGTGCTTTCTTT,CASSEVGRLSAFF